This entry lists 19 T cell receptor beta chains sequenced from one sample in a study of PD-1 blockade in classical Hodgkin lymphoma. Clones were read by immunoSEQ multiplex PCR, and TCRdb kept only the in-frame ones, dropping some. This table has fewer than 90,000 clones, approximately 94% appearing once. Every single patient, without exception, relapsed after autologous stem cell transplantation, and brentuximab vedotin exposure varied. The material sequenced was peripheral blood mononuclear cells (PBMCs), taken at baseline. The receptors were sampled from a human donor with classical Hodgkin lymphoma.

J is TRBJ1-1 and V is TRBV4-1; no firm D call. V lost 1 base and J 0 bases, leaving 9 bases between the germline ends. This CDR3 contains 15 residues. Germline CDR1 is MGHRA and CDR2 is YSYEKL. CDR3 bases: TGCGCCAGCAGCCAAGGTGAACAGATGAACACTGAAGCTTTCTTT. Encoded protein: CASSQGEQMNTEAFF.

The chain recombines TRBV6-5 with TRBJ1-1; D perhaps matches TRBD1 (5 bases). The CDR3 consists of 13 residues. Trimming shortened V by 0 bases and J by 5 bases, and 7 bases separated the two germline ends. Germline loops: CDR1 MNHEY, CDR2 SVGAGI. Here the CDR3 reads CASSYSGATEAFF. CDR3 DNA: TGTGCCAGCAGTTACTCAGGGGCTACTGAAGCTTTCTTT.

This chain connects TRBV28 to TRBJ2-7, with 7 nucleotides matching TRBD2. The CDR3 covers 14 residues. The J segment lost 1 base and the V segment lost 6 bases, leaving 6 bases of the junction unmatched. CDR1 and CDR2 from the germline V gene are MDHEN and SYDVKM. The CDR3 bases are TGTGCCAGCAGCTTGGGACTACCTTCCTACGAGCAGTACTTC. Its translation is CASSLGLPSYEQYF. Full variable domain (remainder filled in from reference TRBV28 and TRBJ2-7): DVKVTQSSRYLVKRTGEKVFLECVQDMDHENMFWYRQDPGLGLRLIYFSYDVKMKEKGDIPEGYSVSREKKERFSLILESASTNQTSMYLCASSLGLPSYEQYFGPGTRLTVT.

The gene calls are TRBV27 and TRBJ1-5, with D tentatively TRBD1 (5 bases). In germline, CDR1 is MNHEY, CDR2 SMNVEV (reference sequence). V was trimmed by 6 bases and J by 9 bases, leaving 24 bases between them. This CDR3 has 16 amino acids. The CDR3 is CASSPIGHTTSGPQHF. CDR3 bases: TGTGCCAGCAGCCCTATCGGACATACTACGAGCGGGCCCCAGCATTTT.

The CDR3 DNA is TGTGCCAGCAGCCGACAGGGTTTCAACGAGCAGTACTTC. It specifies CASSRQGFNEQYF. The rearrangement joins TRBV6-5 to TRBJ2-7, with 7 nucleotides matching TRBD1. The junction had 7 bases not matched to a gene; V was cut back by 6 bases and J by 5 bases. CDR1 is MNHEY and CDR2 is SVGAGI in the germline V gene. The CDR3 is 13 amino acids.

V and J are TRBV29-1 and TRBJ2-7; D is unresolved. This CDR3 contains 12 residues. CDR1 is SQVTM and CDR2 is ANQGSEA in the germline V gene. V was cut by 4 bases and J by 4 bases, with 11 bases left in between. CDR3: CSVVPVGYEQYF. CDR3 DNA: TGCAGCGTTGTCCCCGTGGGATACGAGCAGTACTTC.

The rearrangement uses TRBV7-9 and TRBJ2-5; D possibly matches TRBD1 or TRBD2 (5 bases each). Germline V gene lookup returns CDR1 SEHNR and CDR2 FQNEAQ (reference sequence). With 5 bases removed from V and 5 bases from J, the gap between germline ends came to 12 bases. The CDR3 is 13 amino acids. DNA of the CDR3: TGTGCCAGCAGCCAGGGACCTGGGGAGACCCAGTACTTC. Protein product: CASSQGPGETQYF.

V and J are TRBV25-1 and TRBJ2-1, with 9 bases matching TRBD2. Looked up from germline, CDR1 is MGHDK and CDR2 is SYGVNS. Unmatched junction bases numbered 8, after V lost 1 base and J lost 4 bases. The CDR3 has 17 amino acids. The CDR3 DNA reads as TGTGCCAGCAGTGAATCGACCCTAGCGGGACCTTACAATGAGCAGTTCTTC. Amino acid sequence: CASSESTLAGPYNEQFF.

This chain connects TRBV9 to TRBJ1-1; no reliable D call. The CDR3 contains 15 residues. The V and J ends lost 6 bases and 0 bases respectively, with 15 bases between them. CDR1 SGDLS and CDR2 YYNGEE come from the germline V gene. The CDR3 sequence is CASNSGSYMNTEAFF. In nucleotides, the CDR3 is TGTGCCAGCAATTCAGGAAGCTACATGAACACTGAAGCTTTCTTT.

V gene TRBV5-1 combines with J gene TRBJ2-5; TRBD2 agrees at 8 bases. Trimming removed 4 bases from V and 2 bases from J; junction bases left unmatched: 10. Germline V gene data show CDR1 as SGHRS and CDR2 as YFSETQ. CDR3 length: 16 amino acids. Here the CDR3 reads CASSPGVAGQQETQYF. The CDR3 region has the DNA TGCGCCAGCAGCCCCGGAGTAGCGGGGCAACAAGAGACCCAGTACTTC.

The gene calls are TRBV6-1 and TRBJ2-1; the match to TRBD1 covers 10 bases. The CDR3 consists of 16 residues. J was trimmed by 4 bases and V by 5 bases; bases with no gene match: 8. Germline CDR1 MNHNS, CDR2 SASEGT. CDR3 in DNA: TGTGCCAGCAGTCAAGTGGGACAGGGGCTGTACAATGAGCAGTTCTTC. It yields the protein CASSQVGQGLYNEQFF.

The genes are TRBV25-1 and TRBJ1-1, with 7 bases fitting TRBD1. The CDR3 sequence is 12 residues long. Per the germline V gene, CDR1 is MGHDK and CDR2 is SYGVNS. Trimming removed 5 bases from V and 6 bases from J; junction bases left unmatched: 3. CDR3 bases: TGTGCCAGCAGTATCACAGGGGCTGAAGCTTTCTTT. It encodes CASSITGAEAFF.

The gene calls are TRBV7-2 and TRBJ1-1; no definite D call. Trimming took 6 bases from V and 1 from J, leaving 9 bases between them. The CDR3 is made up of 13 amino acids. CDR1 SGHTA and CDR2 FQGNSA come from the germline V gene. The CDR3: CASRLVRNTEAFF. The CDR3 DNA reads TGTGCCAGCAGACTCGTAAGGAACACTGAAGCTTTCTTT.

In DNA, the CDR3 is TGTGCCATCGGGACTAGCGGCACAGATACGCAGTATTTT. This gives the protein CAIGTSGTDTQYF. The V and J genes are TRBV10-3 and TRBJ2-3, with TRBD2 matching over 10 bases. J lost 1 base, V lost 8 bases, and 0 bases had no gene match. The CDR3 sequence is 13 residues long. Germline CDR1 reads ENHRY; CDR2 reads SYGVKD.

This CDR3 is CASSFWQGVTGELFF. CDR3 DNA sequence: TGTGCCAGCAGTTTTTGGCAGGGTGTCACCGGGGAGCTGTTTTTT. V is TRBV27 and J is TRBJ2-2, with D possibly TRBD1 on 5 matching bases. V lost 3 bases and J lost 4, with 12 bases in between. CDR3 length equals 15 residues. The germline V gene encodes CDR1 MNHEY and CDR2 SMNVEV (reference sequence).

This chain joins TRBV19 and TRBJ2-3, with no clear D. Germline V gene data show CDR1 as LNHDA and CDR2 as SQIVND (reference sequence). Trimming took 3 bases from V and 5 from J, leaving 6 bases between them. The CDR3 is 12 amino acids. CDR3 DNA sequence: TGTGCCAGTAGTATTGGTGGAGATACGCAGTATTTT. Encoded protein: CASSIGGDTQYF.

The chain carries TRBV18 and TRBJ1-2; TRBD1 matches at 10 bases. The CDR3 consists of 14 residues. Germline CDR1 is KGHSH and CDR2 is LQKENI. J was trimmed by 14 bases and V by 0 bases; bases with no gene match: 9. CDR3 sequence: CASSPPYEGTGVTF. DNA of the CDR3: TGTGCCAGCTCACCACCGTATGAGGGGACAGGGGTGACCTTC.

A single count supports this clone. The chain is built from TRBV4-1 and TRBJ2-1; TRBD1 aligns across 10 bases. The germline CDR1 and CDR2 sequences are MGHRA and YSYEKL. J was trimmed by 8 bases and V by 3 bases; bases with no gene match: 4. The CDR3 sequence is 14 residues long. Here the CDR3 reads CASSQGQGSDEQFF. CDR3 nucleotides: TGCGCCAGCAGCCAGGGACAGGGGTCCGATGAGCAGTTCTTC.

The chain carries TRBV4-2 and TRBJ2-7; 8 bases align to TRBD2. Germline V gene lookup returns CDR1 LGHNA and CDR2 YNFKEQ. J was trimmed by 2 bases and V by 0 bases; bases with no gene match: 9. The CDR3 sequence is 17 residues long. This chain's CDR3 is CASSQEMPRGGPYEQYF. Here the CDR3 DNA reads TGTGCCAGCAGCCAAGAGATGCCCCGGGGGGGTCCCTACGAGCAGTACTTC.